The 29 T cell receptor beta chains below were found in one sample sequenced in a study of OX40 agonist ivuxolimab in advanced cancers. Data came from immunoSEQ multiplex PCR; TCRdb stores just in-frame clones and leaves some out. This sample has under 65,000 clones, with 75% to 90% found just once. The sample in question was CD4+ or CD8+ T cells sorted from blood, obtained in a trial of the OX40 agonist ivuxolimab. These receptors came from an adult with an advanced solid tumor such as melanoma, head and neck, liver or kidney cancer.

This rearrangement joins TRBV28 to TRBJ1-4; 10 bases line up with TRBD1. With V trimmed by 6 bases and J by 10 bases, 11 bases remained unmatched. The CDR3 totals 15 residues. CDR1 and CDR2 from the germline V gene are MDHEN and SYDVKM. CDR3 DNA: TGTGCCAGCAGGGGAACCGGGACAGGGGAGGGAAAACTGTTTTTT. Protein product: CASRGTGTGEGKLFF.

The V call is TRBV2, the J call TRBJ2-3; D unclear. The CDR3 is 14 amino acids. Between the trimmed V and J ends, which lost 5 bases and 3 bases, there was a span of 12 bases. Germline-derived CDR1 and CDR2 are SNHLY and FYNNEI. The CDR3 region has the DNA TGTGCCAGCAGTTTCAGCTATCGGACAGATACGCAGTATTTT. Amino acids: CASSFSYRTDTQYF.

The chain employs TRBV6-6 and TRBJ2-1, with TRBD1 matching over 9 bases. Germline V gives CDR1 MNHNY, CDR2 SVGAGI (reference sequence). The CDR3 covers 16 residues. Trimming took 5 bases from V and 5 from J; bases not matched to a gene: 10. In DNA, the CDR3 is TGTGCCAGCAGTAGCGCCTCGGGACAGGGAGACAATGAGCAGTTCTTC. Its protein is CASSSASGQGDNEQFF.

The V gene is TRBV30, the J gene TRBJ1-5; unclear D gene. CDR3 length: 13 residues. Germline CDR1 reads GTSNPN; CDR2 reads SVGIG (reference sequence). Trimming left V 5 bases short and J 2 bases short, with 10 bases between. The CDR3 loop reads CAWGETGNQPQHF. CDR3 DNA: TGTGCCTGGGGGGAGACTGGCAATCAGCCCCAGCATTTT.

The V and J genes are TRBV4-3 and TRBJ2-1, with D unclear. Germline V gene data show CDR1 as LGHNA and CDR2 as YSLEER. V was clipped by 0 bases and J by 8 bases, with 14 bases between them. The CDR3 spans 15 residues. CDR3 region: CASSQEGRDIDEQFF. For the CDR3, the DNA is TGCGCCAGCAGCCAAGAAGGAAGGGATATCGATGAGCAGTTCTTC.

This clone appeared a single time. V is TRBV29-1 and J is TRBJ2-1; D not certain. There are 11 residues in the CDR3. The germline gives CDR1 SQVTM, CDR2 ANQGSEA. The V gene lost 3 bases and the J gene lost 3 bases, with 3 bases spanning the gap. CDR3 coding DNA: TGCAGCGTTGACAACTACAATGAGCAGTTCTTC. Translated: CSVDNYNEQFF.

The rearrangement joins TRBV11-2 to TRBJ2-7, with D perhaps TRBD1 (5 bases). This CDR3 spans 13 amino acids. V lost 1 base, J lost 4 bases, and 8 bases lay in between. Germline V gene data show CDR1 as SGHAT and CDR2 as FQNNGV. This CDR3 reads CASSLGTYYEQYF. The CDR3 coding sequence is TGTGCCAGCAGCTTAGGGACATATTACGAGCAGTACTTC. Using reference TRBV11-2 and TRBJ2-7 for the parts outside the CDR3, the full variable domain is EAGVAQSPRYKIIEKRQSVAFWCNPISGHATLYWYQQILGQGPKLLIQFQNNGVVDDSQLPKDRFSAERLKGVDSTLKIQPAKLEDSAVYLCASSLGTYYEQYFGPGTRLTVT.

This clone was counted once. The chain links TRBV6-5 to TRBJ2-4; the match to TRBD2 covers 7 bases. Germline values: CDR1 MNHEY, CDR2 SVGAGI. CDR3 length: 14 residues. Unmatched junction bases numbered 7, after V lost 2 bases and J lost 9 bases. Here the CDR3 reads CASSYAASGSIQYF. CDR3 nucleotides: TGTGCCAGCAGTTACGCGGCTAGCGGCTCCATTCAGTACTTC.

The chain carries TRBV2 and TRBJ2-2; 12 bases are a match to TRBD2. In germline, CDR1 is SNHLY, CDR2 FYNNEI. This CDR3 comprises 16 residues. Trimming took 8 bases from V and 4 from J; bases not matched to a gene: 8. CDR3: CASCLAGGPGTGELFF. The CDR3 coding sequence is TGTGCCAGCTGCCTAGCGGGAGGGCCCGGCACCGGGGAGCTGTTTTTT.

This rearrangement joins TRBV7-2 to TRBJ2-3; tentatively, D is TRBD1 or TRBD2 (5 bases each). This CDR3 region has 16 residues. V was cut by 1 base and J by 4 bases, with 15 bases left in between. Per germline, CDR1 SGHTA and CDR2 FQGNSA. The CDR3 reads CASSLGGPGAADTQYF. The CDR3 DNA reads TGTGCCAGCAGCTTAGGCGGTCCCGGGGCGGCAGATACGCAGTATTTT.

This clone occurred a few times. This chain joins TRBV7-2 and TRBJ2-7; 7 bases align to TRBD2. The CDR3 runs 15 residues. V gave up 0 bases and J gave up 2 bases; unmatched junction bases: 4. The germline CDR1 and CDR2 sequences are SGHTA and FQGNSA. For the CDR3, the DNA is TGTGCCAGCAGCTTAGCCAGCGGGGTTACCTACGAGCAGTACTTC. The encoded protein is CASSLASGVTYEQYF.

The CDR3 is CASSRKNSGNTIYF. The CDR3 DNA sequence: TGTGCCAGCAGCCGGAAGAACTCTGGAAACACCATATATTTT. The rearrangement uses TRBV2 and TRBJ1-3; D gene unclear. Germline V gives CDR1 SNHLY, CDR2 FYNNEI. Deletions cut 6 bases from V and 0 bases from J, with 9 bases between. The CDR3 length is 14 residues.

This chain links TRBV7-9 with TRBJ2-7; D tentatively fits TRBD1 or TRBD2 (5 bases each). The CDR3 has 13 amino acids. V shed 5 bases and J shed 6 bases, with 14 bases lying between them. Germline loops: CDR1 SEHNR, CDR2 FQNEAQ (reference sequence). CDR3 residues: CASSGTPGAEQYF. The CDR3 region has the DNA TGTGCCAGCAGCGGGACGCCTGGGGCCGAGCAGTACTTC.

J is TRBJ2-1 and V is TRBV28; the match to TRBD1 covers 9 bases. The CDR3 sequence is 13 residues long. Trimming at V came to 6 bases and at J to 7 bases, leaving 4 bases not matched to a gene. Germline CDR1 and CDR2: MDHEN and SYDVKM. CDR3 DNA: TGTGCCAGCAGACGACAGGGGGTAAATGAGCAGTTCTTC. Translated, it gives CASRRQGVNEQFF.

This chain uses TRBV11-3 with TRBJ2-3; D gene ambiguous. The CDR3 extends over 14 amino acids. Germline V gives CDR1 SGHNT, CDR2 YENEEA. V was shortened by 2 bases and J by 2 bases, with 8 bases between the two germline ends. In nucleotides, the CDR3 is TGTGCCAGCAGCTTAACGCGGTCCACAGATACGCAGTATTTT. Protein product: CASSLTRSTDTQYF.

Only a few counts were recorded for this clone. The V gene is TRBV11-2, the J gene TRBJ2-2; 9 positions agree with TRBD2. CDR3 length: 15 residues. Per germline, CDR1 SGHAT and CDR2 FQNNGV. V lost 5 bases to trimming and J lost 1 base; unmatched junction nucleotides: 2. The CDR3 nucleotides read TGTGCCAGCAGCCGACTAGCGGTGAACACCGGGGAGCTGTTTTTT. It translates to CASSRLAVNTGELFF.

The CDR3: CASSLTVGNTIYF. The CDR3 DNA sequence: TGCGCCAGCAGCTTGACAGTCGGAAACACCATATATTTT. V gene TRBV5-1 combines with J gene TRBJ1-3; no clear D gene. The germline CDR1 and CDR2 sequences are SGHRS and YFSETQ. Between the trimmed V and J ends, which lost 1 base and 4 bases, there was a span of 6 bases. The CDR3 loop spans 13 amino acids.

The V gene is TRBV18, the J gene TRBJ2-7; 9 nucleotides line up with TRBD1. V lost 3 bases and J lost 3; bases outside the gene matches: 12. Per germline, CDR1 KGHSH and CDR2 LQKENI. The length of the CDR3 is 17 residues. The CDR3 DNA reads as TGTGCCAGCTCACCCCCTTGGGGACAGGGTGAGATCTACGAGCAGTACTTC. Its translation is CASSPPWGQGEIYEQYF.

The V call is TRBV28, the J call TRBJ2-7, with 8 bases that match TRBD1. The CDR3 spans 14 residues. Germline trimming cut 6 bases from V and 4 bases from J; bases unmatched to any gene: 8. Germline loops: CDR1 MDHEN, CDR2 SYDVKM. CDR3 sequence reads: CASRFTGQGYEQYF. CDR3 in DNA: TGTGCCAGCAGGTTCACAGGACAGGGTTACGAGCAGTACTTC.

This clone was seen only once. The CDR3 sequence is CASSLSAAHEQYF. The CDR3 nucleotides read TGTGCCAGCAGCTTGAGTGCTGCCCACGAGCAGTACTTC. The chain combines TRBV7-6 with TRBJ2-7; the D is unclear. Deletions cut 3 bases from V and 5 bases from J, with 11 bases between. The CDR3 has 13 amino acids. The germline V gene has CDR1 SGHVS and CDR2 FNYEAQ.

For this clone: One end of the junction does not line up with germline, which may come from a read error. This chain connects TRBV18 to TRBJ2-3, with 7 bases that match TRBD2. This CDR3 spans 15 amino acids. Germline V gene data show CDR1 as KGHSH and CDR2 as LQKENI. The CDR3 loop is CASSPRGGGTDTQYF. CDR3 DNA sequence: TGTGCCAGCTCACCACGGGGGGGTGGCACGGATACGCAGTATTTT.

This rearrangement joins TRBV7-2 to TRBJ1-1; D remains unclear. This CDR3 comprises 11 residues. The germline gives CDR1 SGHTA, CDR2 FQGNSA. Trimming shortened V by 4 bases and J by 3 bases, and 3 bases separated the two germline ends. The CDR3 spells CASSSDTEAFF. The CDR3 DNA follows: TGTGCCAGCAGCTCGGACACTGAAGCTTTCTTT.

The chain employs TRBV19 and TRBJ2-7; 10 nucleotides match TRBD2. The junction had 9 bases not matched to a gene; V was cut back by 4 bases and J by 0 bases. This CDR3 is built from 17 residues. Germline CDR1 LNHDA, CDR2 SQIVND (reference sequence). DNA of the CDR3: TGTGCCAGTAGTACCCAAGGACTAGCGGAGAGCTCCTACGAGCAGTACTTC. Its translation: CASSTQGLAESSYEQYF.

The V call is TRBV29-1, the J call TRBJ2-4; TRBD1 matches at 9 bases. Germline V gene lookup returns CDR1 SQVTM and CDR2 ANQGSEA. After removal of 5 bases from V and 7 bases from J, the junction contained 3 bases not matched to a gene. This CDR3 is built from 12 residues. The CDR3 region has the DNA TGCAGCGTTAGGGACAGGGTTAACATTCAGTACTTC. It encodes CSVRDRVNIQYF.

Here the CDR3 reads CASSFGTNSNQPQHF. In DNA, the CDR3 is TGTGCCAGCAGCTTCGGGACAAATAGCAATCAGCCCCAGCATTTT. The gene calls are TRBV5-4 and TRBJ1-5, with D possibly being TRBD1 (6 bases). This CDR3 has 15 residues. The germline V and J ends were trimmed by 2 bases and 0 bases, with 9 bases remaining between them. Germline CDR1 and CDR2: SGHNT and YYREEE (reference sequence).

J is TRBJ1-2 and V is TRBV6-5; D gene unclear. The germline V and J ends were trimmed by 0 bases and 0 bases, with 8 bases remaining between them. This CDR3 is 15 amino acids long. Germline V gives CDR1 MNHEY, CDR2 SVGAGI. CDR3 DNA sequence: TGTGCCAGCAGTTACTCACCGGGGTCTAACTATGGCTACACCTTC. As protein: CASSYSPGSNYGYTF.

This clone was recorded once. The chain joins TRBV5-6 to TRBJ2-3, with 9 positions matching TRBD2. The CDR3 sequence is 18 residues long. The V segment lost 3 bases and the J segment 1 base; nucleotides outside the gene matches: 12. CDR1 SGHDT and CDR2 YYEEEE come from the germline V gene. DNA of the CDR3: TGTGCCAGCAGCTACTCCTGGGGTAGCGGGAGTGGCACAGATACGCAGTATTTT. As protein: CASSYSWGSGSGTDTQYF.

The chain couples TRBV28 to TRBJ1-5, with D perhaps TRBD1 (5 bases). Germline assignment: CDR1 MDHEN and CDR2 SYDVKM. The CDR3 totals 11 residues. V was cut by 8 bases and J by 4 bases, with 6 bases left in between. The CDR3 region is CASRTNQPQHF. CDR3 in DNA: TGTGCCAGCCGGACAAATCAGCCCCAGCATTTT.

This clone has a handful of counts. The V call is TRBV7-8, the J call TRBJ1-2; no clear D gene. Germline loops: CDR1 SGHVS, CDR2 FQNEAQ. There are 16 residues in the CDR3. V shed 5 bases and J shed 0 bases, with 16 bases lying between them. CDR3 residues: CASSRPVAEANYGYTF. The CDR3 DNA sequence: TGTGCCAGCAGCCGCCCTGTAGCTGAGGCTAACTATGGCTACACCTTC.